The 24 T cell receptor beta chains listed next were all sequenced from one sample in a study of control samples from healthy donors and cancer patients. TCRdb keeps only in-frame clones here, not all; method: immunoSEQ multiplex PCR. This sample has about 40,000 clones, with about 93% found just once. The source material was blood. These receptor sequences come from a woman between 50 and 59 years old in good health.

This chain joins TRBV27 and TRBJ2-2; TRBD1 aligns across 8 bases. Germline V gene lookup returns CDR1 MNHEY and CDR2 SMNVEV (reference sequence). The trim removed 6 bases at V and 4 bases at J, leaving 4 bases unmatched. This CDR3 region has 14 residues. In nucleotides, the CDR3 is TGTGCCAGCAGGACGACAGGGGCCACCGGGGAGCTGTTTTTT. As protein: CASRTTGATGELFF.

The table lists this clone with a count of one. The CDR3, as DNA: TGTGCCAGCAGCTTGCGGAACACCATATATTTT. The encoded protein is CASSLRNTIYF. The chain employs TRBV5-5 and TRBJ1-3; D uncertain. CDR1 is SGHKS, CDR2 YYEKEE, per germline (reference sequence). V lost 1 base, J lost 7 bases, and 3 bases lay in between. The CDR3 consists of 11 residues.

CDR3 protein: CASSLGEGRGETQYF. The CDR3 DNA follows: TGCGCCAGCAGCTTGGGGGAAGGTCGCGGAGAGACCCAGTACTTC. V gene TRBV5-1 combines with J gene TRBJ2-5; no clear D gene. Between the trimmed V and J ends, which lost 0 bases and 4 bases, there was a span of 13 bases. CDR3 size: 15 residues. Germline values: CDR1 SGHRS, CDR2 YFSETQ.

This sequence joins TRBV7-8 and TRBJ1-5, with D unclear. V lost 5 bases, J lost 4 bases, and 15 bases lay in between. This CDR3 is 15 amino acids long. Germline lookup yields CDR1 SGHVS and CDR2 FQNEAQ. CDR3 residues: CASSVRDLVNQPQHF. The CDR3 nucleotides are TGTGCCAGCAGCGTTCGAGATCTTGTGAATCAGCCCCAGCATTTT.

CDR3 residues: CASSHGGGGTDTQYF. The CDR3 coding sequence is TGTGCCAGCAGCCACGGGGGGGGTGGGACAGATACGCAGTATTTT. The rearrangement uses TRBV7-8 and TRBJ2-3, with 8 positions matching TRBD2. Germline V gene lookup returns CDR1 SGHVS and CDR2 FQNEAQ. The CDR3 covers 15 residues. The junction had 7 bases not matched to a gene; V was cut back by 5 bases and J by 3 bases.

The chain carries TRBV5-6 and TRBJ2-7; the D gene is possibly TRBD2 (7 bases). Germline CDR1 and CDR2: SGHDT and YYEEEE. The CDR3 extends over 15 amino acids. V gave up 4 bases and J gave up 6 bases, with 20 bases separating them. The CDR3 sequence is CASSRGRGGVSEQYF. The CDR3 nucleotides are TGTGCCAGCAGCAGAGGGAGAGGGGGGGTGTCCGAGCAGTACTTC.

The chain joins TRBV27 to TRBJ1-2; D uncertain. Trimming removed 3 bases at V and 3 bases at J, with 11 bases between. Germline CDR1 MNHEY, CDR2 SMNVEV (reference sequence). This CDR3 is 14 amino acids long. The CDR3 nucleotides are TGTGCCAGCAGTTTCATGGGGAGAGACTATGGCTACACCTTC. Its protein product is CASSFMGRDYGYTF.

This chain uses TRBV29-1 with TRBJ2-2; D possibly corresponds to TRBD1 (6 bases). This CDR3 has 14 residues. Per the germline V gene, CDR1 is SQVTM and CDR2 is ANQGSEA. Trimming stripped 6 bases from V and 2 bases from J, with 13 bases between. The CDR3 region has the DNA TGCAGCGTAGACGGACAGAGCAACACCGGGGAGCTGTTTTTT. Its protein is CSVDGQSNTGELFF.

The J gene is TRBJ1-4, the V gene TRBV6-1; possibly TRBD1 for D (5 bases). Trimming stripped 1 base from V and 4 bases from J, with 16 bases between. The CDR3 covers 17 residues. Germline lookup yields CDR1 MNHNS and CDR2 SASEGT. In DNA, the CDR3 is TGTGCCAGCAGTGAAGGCCCCGGGACGGGAAGTAATGAAAAACTGTTTTTT. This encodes CASSEGPGTGSNEKLFF.

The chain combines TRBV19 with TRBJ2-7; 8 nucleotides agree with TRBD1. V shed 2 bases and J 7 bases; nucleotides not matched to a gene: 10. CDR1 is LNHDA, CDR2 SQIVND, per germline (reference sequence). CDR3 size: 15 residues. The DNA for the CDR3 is TGTGCCAGTAGTATATCAGGGACAGGCCGTGGTGAGCAGTACTTC. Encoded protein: CASSISGTGRGEQYF.

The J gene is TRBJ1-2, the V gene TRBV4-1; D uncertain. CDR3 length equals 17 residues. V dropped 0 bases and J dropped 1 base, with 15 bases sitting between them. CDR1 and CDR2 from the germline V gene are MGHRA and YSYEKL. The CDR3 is CASSQEWGPGDNYGYTF. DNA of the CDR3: TGCGCCAGCAGCCAAGAATGGGGTCCGGGAGATAACTATGGCTACACCTTC.

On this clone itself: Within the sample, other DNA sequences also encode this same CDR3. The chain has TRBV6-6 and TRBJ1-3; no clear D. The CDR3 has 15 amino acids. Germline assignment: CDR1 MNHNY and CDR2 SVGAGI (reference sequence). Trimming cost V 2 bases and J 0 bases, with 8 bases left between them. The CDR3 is CASSYEGVSGNTIYF. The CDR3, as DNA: TGTGCCAGCAGTTACGAGGGTGTCTCTGGAAACACCATATATTTT.

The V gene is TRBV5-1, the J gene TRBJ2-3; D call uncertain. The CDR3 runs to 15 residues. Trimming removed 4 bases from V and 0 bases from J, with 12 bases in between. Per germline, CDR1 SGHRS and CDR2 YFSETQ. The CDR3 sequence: CASSGDTTSTDTQYF. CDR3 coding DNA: TGCGCCAGCAGCGGCGACACCACTAGCACAGATACGCAGTATTTT.

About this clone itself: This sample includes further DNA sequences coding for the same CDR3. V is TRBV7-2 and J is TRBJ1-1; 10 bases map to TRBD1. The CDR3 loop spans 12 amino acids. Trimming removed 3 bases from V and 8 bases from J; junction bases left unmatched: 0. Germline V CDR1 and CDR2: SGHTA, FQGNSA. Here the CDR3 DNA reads TGTGCCAGCAGCTTGGGACAGGGGGAAGCTTTCTTT. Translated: CASSLGQGEAFF.

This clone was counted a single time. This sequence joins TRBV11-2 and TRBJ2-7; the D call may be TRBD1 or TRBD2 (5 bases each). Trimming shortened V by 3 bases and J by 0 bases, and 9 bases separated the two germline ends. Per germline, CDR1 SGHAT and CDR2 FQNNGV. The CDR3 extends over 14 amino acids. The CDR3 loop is CASSLGVSSYEQYF. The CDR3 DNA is TGTGCCAGCAGCTTGGGGGTTAGCTCCTACGAGCAGTACTTC.

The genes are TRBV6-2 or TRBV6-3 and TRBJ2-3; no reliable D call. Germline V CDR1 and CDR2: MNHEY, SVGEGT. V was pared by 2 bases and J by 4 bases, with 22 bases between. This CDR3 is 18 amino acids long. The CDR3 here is CASSYGPSYRVSADTQYF. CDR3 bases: TGTGCCAGCAGTTACGGCCCCTCGTACCGGGTGTCCGCAGATACGCAGTATTTT.

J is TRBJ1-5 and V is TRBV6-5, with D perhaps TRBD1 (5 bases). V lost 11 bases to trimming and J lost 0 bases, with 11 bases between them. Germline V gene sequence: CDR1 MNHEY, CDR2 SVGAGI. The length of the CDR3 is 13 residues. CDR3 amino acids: CAGSQDSNQPQHF. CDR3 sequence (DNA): TGTGCCGGGTCACAGGATAGCAATCAGCCCCAGCATTTT.

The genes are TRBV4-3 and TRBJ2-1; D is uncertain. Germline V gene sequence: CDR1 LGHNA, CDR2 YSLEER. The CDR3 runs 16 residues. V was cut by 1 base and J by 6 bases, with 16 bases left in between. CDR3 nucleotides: TGCGCCAGCAGCCAAGCACTTTTTTTTCCTGGCAATGAGCAGTTCTTC. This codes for CASSQALFFPGNEQFF.

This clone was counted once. The CDR3: CAISETTGTSDNQPQHF. The CDR3, as DNA: TGTGCCATCAGTGAAACCACCGGGACCTCGGACAATCAGCCCCAGCATTTT. V usage is TRBV10-3 and J usage is TRBJ1-5, with a weak D call TRBD1 (5 bases). CDR3 size: 17 residues. CDR1 and CDR2 (germline): ENHRY, SYGVKD. Deletions cut 3 bases from V and 3 bases from J, with 18 bases between.

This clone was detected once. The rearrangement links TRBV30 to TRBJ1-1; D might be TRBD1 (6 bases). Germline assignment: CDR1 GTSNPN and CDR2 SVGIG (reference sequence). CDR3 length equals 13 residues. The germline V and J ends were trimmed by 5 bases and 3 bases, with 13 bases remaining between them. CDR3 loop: CAWGTGMHTEAFF. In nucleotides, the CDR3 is TGTGCCTGGGGAACAGGGATGCACACTGAAGCTTTCTTT.

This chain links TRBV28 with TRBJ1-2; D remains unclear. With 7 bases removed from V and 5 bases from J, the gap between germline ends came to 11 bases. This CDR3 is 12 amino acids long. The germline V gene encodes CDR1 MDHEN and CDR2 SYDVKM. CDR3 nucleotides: TGTGCCAGCAATCATCAGAAGTATGGCTACACCTTC. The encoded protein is CASNHQKYGYTF.

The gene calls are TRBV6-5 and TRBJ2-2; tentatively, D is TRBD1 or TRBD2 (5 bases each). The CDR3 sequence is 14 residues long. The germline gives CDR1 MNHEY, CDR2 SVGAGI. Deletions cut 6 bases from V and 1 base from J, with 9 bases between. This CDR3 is CASSPGRNTGELFF. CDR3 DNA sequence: TGTGCCAGCAGCCCGGGGCGGAACACCGGGGAGCTGTTTTTT.

The CDR3 spells CASSTTSGTGVRGELFF. The CDR3 DNA sequence: TGTGCCAGCAGCACCACCTCCGGGACAGGGGTTCGGGGGGAGCTGTTTTTT. V and J are TRBV7-2 and TRBJ2-2; TRBD1 matches 10 bases. Germline V gene lookup returns CDR1 SGHTA and CDR2 FQGNSA. This CDR3 has 17 residues. The V segment lost 5 bases and the J segment 8 bases; nucleotides outside the gene matches: 14. Looking up the rest from reference TRBV7-2 and TRBJ2-2 gives the full variable domain: GAGVSQSPSNKVTEKGKDVELRCDPISGHTALYWYRQSLGQGLEFLIYFQGNSAPDKSGLPSDRFSAERTGGSVSTLTIQRTQQEDSAVYLCASSTTSGTGVRGELFFGEGSRLTVL.

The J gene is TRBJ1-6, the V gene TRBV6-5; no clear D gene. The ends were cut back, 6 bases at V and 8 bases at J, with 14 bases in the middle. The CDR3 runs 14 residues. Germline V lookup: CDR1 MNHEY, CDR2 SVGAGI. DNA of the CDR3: TGTGCCAGCAGCCGCCCGGGCGGGCATTCACCCCTCCACTTT. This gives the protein CASSRPGGHSPLHF.